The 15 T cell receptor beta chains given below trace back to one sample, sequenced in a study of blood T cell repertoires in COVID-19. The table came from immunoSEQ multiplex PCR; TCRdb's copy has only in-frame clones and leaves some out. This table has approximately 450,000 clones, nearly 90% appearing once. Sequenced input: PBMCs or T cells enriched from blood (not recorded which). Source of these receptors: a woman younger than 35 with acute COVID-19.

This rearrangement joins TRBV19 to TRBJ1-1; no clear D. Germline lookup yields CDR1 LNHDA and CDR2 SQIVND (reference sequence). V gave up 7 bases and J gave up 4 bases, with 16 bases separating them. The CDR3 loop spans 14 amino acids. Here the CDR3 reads CASNRREVGTEAFF. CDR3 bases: TGTGCCAGTAACCGGAGGGAGGTGGGCACTGAAGCTTTCTTT.

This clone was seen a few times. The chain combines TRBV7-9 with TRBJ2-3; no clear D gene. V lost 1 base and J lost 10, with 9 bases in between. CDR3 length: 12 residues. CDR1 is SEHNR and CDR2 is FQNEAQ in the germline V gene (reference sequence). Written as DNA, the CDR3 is TGTGCCAGCAGCTTAGACGTTGAGGCGCAGTATTTT. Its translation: CASSLDVEAQYF.

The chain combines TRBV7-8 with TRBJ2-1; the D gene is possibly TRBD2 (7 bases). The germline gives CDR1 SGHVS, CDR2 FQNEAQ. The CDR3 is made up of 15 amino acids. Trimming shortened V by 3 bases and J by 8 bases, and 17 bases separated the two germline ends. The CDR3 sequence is CASSFVGGRMDEQFF. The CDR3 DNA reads TGTGCCAGCAGCTTCGTGGGGGGGCGCATGGATGAGCAGTTCTTC.

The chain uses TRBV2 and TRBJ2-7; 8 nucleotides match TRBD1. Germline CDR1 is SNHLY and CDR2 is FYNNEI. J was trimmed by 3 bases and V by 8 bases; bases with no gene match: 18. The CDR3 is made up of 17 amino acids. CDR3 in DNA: TGTGCCAGCGAGCCCTCAGGGGGCCGGGACTTTAACTACGAGCAGTACTTC. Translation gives CASEPSGGRDFNYEQYF. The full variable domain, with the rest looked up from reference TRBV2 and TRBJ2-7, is EPEVTQTPSHQVTQMGQEVILRCVPISNHLYFYWYRQILGQKVEFLVSFYNNEISEKSEIFDDQFSVERPDGSNFTLKIRSTKLEDSAMYFCASEPSGGRDFNYEQYFGPGTRLTVT.

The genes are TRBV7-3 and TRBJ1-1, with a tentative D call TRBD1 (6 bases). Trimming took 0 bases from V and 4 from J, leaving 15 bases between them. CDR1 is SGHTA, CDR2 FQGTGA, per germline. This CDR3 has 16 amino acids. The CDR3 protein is CASSLTLGAKGTEAFF. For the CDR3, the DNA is TGTGCCAGCAGCTTAACGTTGGGGGCAAAGGGCACTGAAGCTTTCTTT. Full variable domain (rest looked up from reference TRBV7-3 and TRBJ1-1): GAGVSQTPSNKVTEKGKYVELRCDPISGHTALYWYRQSLGQGPEFLIYFQGTGAADDSGLPNDRFFAVRPEGSVSTLKIQRTERGDSAVYLCASSLTLGAKGTEAFFGQGTRLTVV.

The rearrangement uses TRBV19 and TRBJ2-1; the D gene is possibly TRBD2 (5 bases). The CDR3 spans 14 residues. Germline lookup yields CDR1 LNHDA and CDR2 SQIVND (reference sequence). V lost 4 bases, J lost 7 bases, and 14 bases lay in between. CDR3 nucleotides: TGTGCCAGTAGTACGGGAACGGAACCTAATGAGCAGTTCTTC. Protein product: CASSTGTEPNEQFF.

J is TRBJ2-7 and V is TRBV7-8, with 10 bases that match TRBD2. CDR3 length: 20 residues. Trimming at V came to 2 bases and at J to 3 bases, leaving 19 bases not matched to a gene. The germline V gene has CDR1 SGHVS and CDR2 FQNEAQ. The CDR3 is CASSLFRTLSGRADYYEQYF. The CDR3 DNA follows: TGTGCCAGCAGCTTATTCCGCACCTTGAGCGGGAGGGCCGATTACTACGAGCAGTACTTC. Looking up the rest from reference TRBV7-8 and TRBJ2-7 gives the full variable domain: GAGVSQSPRYKVAKRGQDVALRCDPISGHVSLFWYQQALGQGPEFLTYFQNEAQLDKSGLPSDRFFAERPEGSVSTLKIQRTQQEDSAVYLCASSLFRTLSGRADYYEQYFGPGTRLTVT.

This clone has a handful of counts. CDR3 nucleotides: TGTGCCAGCTCTAGGACAGGGGGCGATGGCTACACCTTC. It codes for CASSRTGGDGYTF. The chain is built from TRBV5-5 and TRBJ1-2; 11 bases agree with TRBD1. The CDR3 length is 13 residues. Germline assignment: CDR1 SGHKS and CDR2 YYEKEE (reference sequence). The V and J ends lost 7 bases and 6 bases, in that order; junction bases with no gene match: 5.

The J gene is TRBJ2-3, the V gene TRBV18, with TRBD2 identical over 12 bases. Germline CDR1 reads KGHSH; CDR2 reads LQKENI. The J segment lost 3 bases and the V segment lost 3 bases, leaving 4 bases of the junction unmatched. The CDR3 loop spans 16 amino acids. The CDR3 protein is CASSPRLAGVTDTQYF. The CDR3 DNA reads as TGTGCCAGCTCACCTAGACTAGCGGGAGTAACAGATACGCAGTATTTT.

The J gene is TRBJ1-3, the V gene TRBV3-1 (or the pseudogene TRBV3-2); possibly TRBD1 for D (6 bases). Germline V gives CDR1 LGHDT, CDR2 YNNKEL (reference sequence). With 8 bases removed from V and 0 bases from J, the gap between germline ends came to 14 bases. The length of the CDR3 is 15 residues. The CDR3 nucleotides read TGTGCCAGCGTCCAACAGGGCCTCTCTGGAAACACCATATATTTT. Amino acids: CASVQQGLSGNTIYF.

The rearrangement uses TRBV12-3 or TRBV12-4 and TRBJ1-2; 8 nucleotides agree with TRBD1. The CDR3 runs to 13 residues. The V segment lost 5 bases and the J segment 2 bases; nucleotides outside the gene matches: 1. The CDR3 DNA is TGTGCCAGCAGTCGACAGGGGAACTATGGCTACACCTTC. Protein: CASSRQGNYGYTF.

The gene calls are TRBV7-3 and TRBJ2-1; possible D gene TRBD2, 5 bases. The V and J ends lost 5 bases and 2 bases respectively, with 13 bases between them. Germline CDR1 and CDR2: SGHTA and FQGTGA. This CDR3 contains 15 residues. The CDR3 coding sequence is TGTGCCAGCAGCCCAGGACGAGGGACCTACAATGAGCAGTTCTTC. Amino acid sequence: CASSPGRGTYNEQFF.

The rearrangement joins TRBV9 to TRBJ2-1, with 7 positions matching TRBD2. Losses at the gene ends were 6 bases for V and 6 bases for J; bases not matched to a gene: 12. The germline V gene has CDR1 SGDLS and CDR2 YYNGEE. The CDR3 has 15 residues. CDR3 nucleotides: TGTGCCAGCAAGGCGGCGGGAGCCGGGTCCAATGAGCAGTTCTTC. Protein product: CASKAAGAGSNEQFF. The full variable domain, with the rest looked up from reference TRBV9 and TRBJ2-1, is DSGVTQTPKHLITATGQRVTLRCSPRSGDLSVYWYQQSLDQGLQFLIQYYNGEERAKGNILERFSAQQFPDLHSELNLSSLELGDSALYFCASKAAGAGSNEQFFGPGTRLTVL.

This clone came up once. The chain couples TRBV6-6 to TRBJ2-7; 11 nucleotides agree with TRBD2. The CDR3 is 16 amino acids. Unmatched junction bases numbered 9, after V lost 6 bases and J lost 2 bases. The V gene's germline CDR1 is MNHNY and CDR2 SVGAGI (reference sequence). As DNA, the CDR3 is TGTGCCAGCAGACCACCCTCTAGCGGGGGGCCCTACGAGCAGTACTTC. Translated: CASRPPSSGGPYEQYF.

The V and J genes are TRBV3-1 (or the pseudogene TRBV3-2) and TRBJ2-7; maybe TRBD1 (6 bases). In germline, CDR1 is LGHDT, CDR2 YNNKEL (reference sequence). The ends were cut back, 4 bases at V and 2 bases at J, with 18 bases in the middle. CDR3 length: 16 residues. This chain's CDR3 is CASSLDGTYITYEQYF. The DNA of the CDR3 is TGTGCCAGCAGCCTAGACGGGACATATATTACCTACGAGCAGTACTTC.